This paragraph covers one T cell receptor beta chain sequence. Study processing details: Amplification of reference gene primers provided the estimated nucleated cell counts. TCRdb keeps only in-frame clones here, not all; method: immunoSEQ multiplex PCR. D and trimming come from the DNA, and the V and J calls and clone size come from that table. This table holds 250,000 to 300,000 clones, roughly 86% found once. The data stem from a study of blood T cell repertoires in COVID-19. Turning to the study itself: Samples taken during acute and convalescent COVID-19 were collected in the United States, Italy and Spain. The analysed material was cDNA or gDNA that came from T cells, B-cell-depleted T cells, or PBMCs.

The junction had 6 bases not matched to a gene; V was cut back by 3 bases and J by 2 bases. The germline gives CDR1 ENHRY, CDR2 SYGVKD. CDR3 length: 15 amino acids. The chain carries TRBV10-3 and TRBJ2-7; TRBD1 agrees at 8 bases. The clonotype originates from a woman younger than 45 with acute or convalescent COVID-19. Sequenced input: peripheral blood. Here the CDR3 reads CAISEATGGTYEQYF. The CDR3 DNA sequence: TGTGCCATCAGTGAAGCCACAGGGGGGACCTACGAGCAGTACTTC.